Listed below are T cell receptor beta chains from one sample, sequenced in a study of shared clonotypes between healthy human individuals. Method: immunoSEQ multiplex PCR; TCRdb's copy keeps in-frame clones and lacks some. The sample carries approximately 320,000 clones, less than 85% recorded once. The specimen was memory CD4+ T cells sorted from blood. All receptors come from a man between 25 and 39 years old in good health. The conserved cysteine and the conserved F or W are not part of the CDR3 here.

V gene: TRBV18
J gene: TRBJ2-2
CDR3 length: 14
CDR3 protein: ASSPRKGQTVVELF

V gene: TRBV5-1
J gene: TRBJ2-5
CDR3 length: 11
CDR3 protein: ASSFGVGETQY

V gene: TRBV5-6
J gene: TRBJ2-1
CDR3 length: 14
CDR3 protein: ASSLRLGTAYNEQF

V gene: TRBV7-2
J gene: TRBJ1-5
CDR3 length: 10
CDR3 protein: ASSLMGQPQH

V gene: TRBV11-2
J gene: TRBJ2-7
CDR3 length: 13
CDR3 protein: ASSLDLAGVYEQY

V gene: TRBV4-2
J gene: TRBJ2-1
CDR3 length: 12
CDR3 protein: ASSQDQSGRGEF

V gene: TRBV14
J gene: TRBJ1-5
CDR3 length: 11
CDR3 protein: ASSQGLTQPQH

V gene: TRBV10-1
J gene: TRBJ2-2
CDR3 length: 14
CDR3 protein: ASSEFGYPSAGELF

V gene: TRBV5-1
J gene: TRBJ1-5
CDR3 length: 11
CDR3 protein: ASSLDRDQPQH

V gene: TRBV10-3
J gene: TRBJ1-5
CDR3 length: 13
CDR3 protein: AISGDRPSNQPQH

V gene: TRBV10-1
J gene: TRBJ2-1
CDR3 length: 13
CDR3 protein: ASSESRTGGGEQF

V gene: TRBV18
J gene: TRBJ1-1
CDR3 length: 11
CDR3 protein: ASSPLENTEAF

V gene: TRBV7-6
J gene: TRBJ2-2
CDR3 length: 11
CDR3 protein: AGDSGTPGELF

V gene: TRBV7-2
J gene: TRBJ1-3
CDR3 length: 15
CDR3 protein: ASSSRGGQASGNTIY

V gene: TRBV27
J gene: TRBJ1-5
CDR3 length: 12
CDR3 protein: ASSLMGANQPQH

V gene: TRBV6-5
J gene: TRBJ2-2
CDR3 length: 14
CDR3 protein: ASSYSWSTNTGELF

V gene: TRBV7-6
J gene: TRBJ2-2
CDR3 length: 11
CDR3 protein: ASSLDGTGELF

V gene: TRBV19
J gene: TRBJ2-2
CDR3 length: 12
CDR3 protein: ASSISQGIGELF

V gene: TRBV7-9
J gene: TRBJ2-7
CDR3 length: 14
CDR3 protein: ASSFPSGQGRNEQY

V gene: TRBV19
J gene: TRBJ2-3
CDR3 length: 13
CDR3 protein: ASSDNQGSTDTQY

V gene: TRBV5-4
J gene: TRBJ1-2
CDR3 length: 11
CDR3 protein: ASSTQQGHSPT

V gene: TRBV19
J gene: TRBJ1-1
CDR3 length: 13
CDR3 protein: ASSSLGGSRTEAF

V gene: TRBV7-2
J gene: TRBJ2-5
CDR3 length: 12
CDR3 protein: ASSLVGARETQY

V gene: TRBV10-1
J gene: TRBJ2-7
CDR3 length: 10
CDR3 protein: ASSELGQEQY

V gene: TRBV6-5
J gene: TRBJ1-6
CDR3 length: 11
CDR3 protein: ASRDTENSPLH

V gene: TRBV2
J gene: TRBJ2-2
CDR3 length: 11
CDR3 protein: ASSRDITGELF

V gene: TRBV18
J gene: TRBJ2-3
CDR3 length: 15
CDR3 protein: ASSQYLAGWSSDTQY

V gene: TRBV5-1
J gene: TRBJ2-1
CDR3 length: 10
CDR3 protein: ASSLVSDEQF

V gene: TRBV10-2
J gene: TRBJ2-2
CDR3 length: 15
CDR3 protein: ASKGPRLAGNTGELF

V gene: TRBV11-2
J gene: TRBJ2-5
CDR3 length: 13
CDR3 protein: ASSLESSGQETQY

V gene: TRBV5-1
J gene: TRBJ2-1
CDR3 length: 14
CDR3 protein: ASSPEPGQGNNEQF

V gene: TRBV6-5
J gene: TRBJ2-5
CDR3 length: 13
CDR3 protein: ASSYRTSSQETQY

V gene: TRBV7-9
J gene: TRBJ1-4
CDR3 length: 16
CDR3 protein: ASSLVGGPRATNEKLF

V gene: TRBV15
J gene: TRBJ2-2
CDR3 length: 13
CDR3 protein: ASGPGQRNTGELF

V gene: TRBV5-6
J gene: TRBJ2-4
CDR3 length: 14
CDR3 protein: ASSLALVGAKNIQY

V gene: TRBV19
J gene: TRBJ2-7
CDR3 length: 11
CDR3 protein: ASSLLGRYEQY

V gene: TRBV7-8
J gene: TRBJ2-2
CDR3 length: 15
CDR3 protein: ASSPGLAGVGVGELF

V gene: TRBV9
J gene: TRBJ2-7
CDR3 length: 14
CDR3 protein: ANGSGRAMLGYEQY

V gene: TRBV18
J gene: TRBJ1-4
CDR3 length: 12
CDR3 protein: ASSNTGRNEKLF

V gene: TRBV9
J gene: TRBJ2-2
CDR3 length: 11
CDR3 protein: ASSVKDSGELF